The T cell receptor beta chain described here comes from a study of blood T cell repertoires in COVID-19. Study-level background: Samples came from the United States, Italy and Spain, spanning acute and convalescent COVID-19.

In the study's own analysis: Amplified reference gene primers provided the basis for estimating nucleated cell counts. Sequencing was performed with immunoSEQ multiplex PCR; in TCRdb, only in-frame clones are kept and a portion is missing. Clone size and V and J calls were adopted from that table, with D and trimming inferred from the DNA. The table lists fewer than 250,000 clones, around 80% of them singletons. The TCR was taken from a man aged 50 to 60 with active or convalescent COVID-19. The sequencing input was peripheral blood.

In DNA form, the CDR3 reads TGTGCCAGCAGTTTCCGGGGGGAACATAATGAAAAACTGTTTTTT. This translates into CASSFRGEHNEKLFF. This chain joins TRBV28 and TRBJ1-4; a possible D gene is TRBD1 (5 bases). Trimming stripped 3 bases from V and 4 bases from J, with 12 bases between. Germline CDR1 is MDHEN and CDR2 is SYDVKM. This CDR3 is 15 amino acids long.